Below, 29 T cell receptor beta chains from the same sample are listed, as sequenced in a study of Ad26.COV2.S vaccination and SARS-CoV-2 variants. Here immunoSEQ multiplex PCR was the method, and the copy in TCRdb shows in-frame clones only, minus some. The sample has around 300,000 clones, 88% seen once. Treatment here: around 19 received Ad26.COV2.S at low or high dose, single or two shots; 5 received placebo; per-sample allocation not given. Day 63 after the first vaccine or placebo injection was the time point for sampling. This sample comprised peripheral blood, obtained in a trial of Ad26.COV2.S vaccine versus placebo. All receptors come from a person aged 18-60 years who received the Ad26.COV2.S COVID-19 vaccine or a placebo.

This chain connects TRBV5-4 to TRBJ2-5; D may correspond to TRBD1 or TRBD2 (5 bases each). The CDR3 sequence is 13 residues long. Germline V CDR1 and CDR2: SGHNT, YYREEE (reference sequence). Trimming cost V 2 bases and J 3 bases, with 8 bases left between them. The CDR3 region is CASSLGTKETQYF. The CDR3 nucleotides read TGTGCCAGCAGCTTAGGGACCAAAGAGACCCAGTACTTC.

V and J are TRBV29-1 and TRBJ2-7, with 10 nucleotides matching TRBD1. The length of the CDR3 is 13 residues. Trimming took 4 bases from V and 1 from J; bases not matched to a gene: 1. CDR1 is SQVTM, CDR2 ANQGSEA, per germline. CDR3 protein: CSVGQGASYEQYF. DNA for the CDR3: TGCAGCGTTGGACAGGGGGCATCCTACGAGCAGTACTTC.

The sample holds one count of this clone. V and J are TRBV18 and TRBJ2-3; D ambiguous. The V end lost 6 bases, the J end lost 0 bases, and 13 bases lay between the germline ends. The CDR3 extends over 15 amino acids. The germline V gene has CDR1 KGHSH and CDR2 LQKENI. Here the CDR3 reads CASSPTGSSTDTQYF. The CDR3 DNA reads as TGTGCCAGCTCGCCCACCGGGTCTAGCACAGATACGCAGTATTTT.

V is TRBV20-1 and J is TRBJ2-3; possibly TRBD1 for D (6 bases). Germline V gives CDR1 DFQATT, CDR2 SNEGSKA (reference sequence). Deletions cut 5 bases from V and 11 bases from J, with 14 bases between. The CDR3 totals 11 residues. CDR3 sequence reads: CSARTDGWQYF. In nucleotides, the CDR3 is TGCAGTGCTCGGACAGACGGGTGGCAGTATTTT.

CDR3 nucleotide sequence: TGTGCCAGCAGCTTAGGCGGCAGGGACTATGGCTACACCTTC. Its translation: CASSLGGRDYGYTF. The rearrangement links TRBV7-3 to TRBJ1-2; a weak D match, TRBD1 (5 bases). CDR1 and CDR2 from the germline V gene are SGHTA and FQGTGA. This CDR3 is 14 amino acids long. The ends were cut back, 2 bases at V and 3 bases at J, with 10 bases in the middle.

The CDR3 spells CSARDGRGQFF. CDR3 in DNA: TGCAGTGCTAGAGATGGACGGGGGCAGTTCTTC. The chain is built from TRBV20-1 and TRBJ2-1, with a possible D match to TRBD2 (5 bases). V lost 0 bases, J lost 12 bases, and 9 bases lay in between. Germline CDR1 reads DFQATT; CDR2 reads SNEGSKA (reference sequence). This CDR3 has 11 residues.

A single count supports this clone. The chain's CDR3 is CASSDGHTEAFF. As DNA, the CDR3 is TGTGCCAGCAGTGACGGCCACACTGAAGCTTTCTTT. J is TRBJ1-1 and V is TRBV6-4; D call uncertain. The CDR3 extends over 12 amino acids. CDR1 and CDR2 (germline): MRHNA, SNTAGT. Trimming took 2 bases from V and 3 from J, leaving 4 bases between them.

The rearrangement uses TRBV11-3 and TRBJ1-2; a possible D gene is TRBD1 (6 bases). This CDR3 has 13 amino acids. Germline V gene lookup returns CDR1 SGHNT and CDR2 YENEEA. The CDR3 is CQSWGREKYGYTF. The CDR3 region has the DNA TGTCAGTCTTGGGGGCGCGAGAAGTATGGCTACACCTTC.

This sequence joins TRBV6-5 and TRBJ1-4; 8 bases map to TRBD1. The CDR3 contains 15 residues. The germline CDR1 and CDR2 sequences are MNHEY and SVGAGI. J gave up 3 bases and V 5 bases, and 5 bases lay outside the gene matches. The CDR3 here is CASSTRTGPNEKLFF. In DNA, the CDR3 is TGTGCCAGCAGTACCCGGACAGGGCCTAATGAAAAACTGTTTTTT.

The chain employs TRBV6-6 and TRBJ2-2, with D possibly matching TRBD2 (5 bases). Germline values: CDR1 MNHNY, CDR2 SVGAGI (reference sequence). CDR3 size: 15 residues. Trimming removed 4 bases from V and 3 bases from J, with 12 bases in between. The DNA of the CDR3 is TGTGCCAGCAGTTCGCGGACTCCTTACACCGGGGAGCTGTTTTTT. It is translated as CASSSRTPYTGELFF.

V is TRBV7-9 and J is TRBJ1-1; 7 bases align to TRBD1. The CDR3 is 13 residues long. CDR1 and CDR2 (germline): SEHNR, FQNEAQ (reference sequence). The junction had 9 bases not matched to a gene; V was cut back by 10 bases and J by 4 bases. In DNA form, the CDR3 reads TGTGCCACCGATACAGGGGAATCCACTGAAGCTTTCTTT. Residues: CATDTGESTEAFF.

The V gene is TRBV11-2, the J gene TRBJ2-6; D unclear. Per the germline V gene, CDR1 is SGHAT and CDR2 is FQNNGV. The CDR3 sequence is 12 residues long. V was shortened by 8 bases and J by 0 bases, with 2 bases between the two germline ends. The CDR3 DNA follows: TGTGCCAGCGCCTCTGGGGCCAACGTCCTGACTTTC. Residues: CASASGANVLTF.

This clone was counted only a few times. The chain joins TRBV5-4 to TRBJ1-1; D gene unclear. The CDR3 sequence is 13 residues long. V dropped 4 bases and J dropped 6 bases, with 13 bases sitting between them. Germline CDR1 and CDR2: SGHNT and YYREEE (reference sequence). The CDR3 DNA sequence: TGTGCCAGCAGCCCGGACTCCGGTGCTGAAGCTTTCTTT. It codes for CASSPDSGAEAFF.

CDR3 coding DNA: TGTGCCAGCAGCATCCGACGCGGTAACGAGCAGTACTTC. Translated: CASSIRRGNEQYF. The chain uses TRBV5-4 and TRBJ2-7; D gene unclear. The CDR3 is 13 amino acids. Trimming stripped 4 bases from V and 5 bases from J, with 13 bases between. Per the germline V gene, CDR1 is SGHNT and CDR2 is YYREEE (reference sequence).

The chain couples TRBV28 to TRBJ2-1; 7 positions agree with TRBD1. After removal of 4 bases from V and 2 bases from J, the junction contained 5 bases not matched to a gene. The CDR3 loop spans 15 amino acids. Germline V gene lookup returns CDR1 MDHEN and CDR2 SYDVKM. The CDR3 DNA reads TGTGCCAGCAGTTACCAAGGGGGCCCCTACAATGAGCAGTTCTTC. Translation gives CASSYQGGPYNEQFF.

The V call is TRBV28, the J call TRBJ2-7; 7 bases are shared with TRBD1. CDR3 length equals 14 residues. Unmatched junction bases numbered 10, after V lost 7 bases and J lost 4 bases. CDR1 and CDR2 from the germline V gene are MDHEN and SYDVKM. CDR3 sequence (DNA): TGTGCCAGCATAATGGACAGGATTTCGTACGAGCAGTACTTC. Its protein is CASIMDRISYEQYF.

The rearrangement uses TRBV6-5 and TRBJ1-4; D unresolved. V was clipped by 0 bases and J by 7 bases, with 9 bases between them. Germline assignment: CDR1 MNHEY and CDR2 SVGAGI. The CDR3 runs to 14 residues. The CDR3 DNA sequence: TGTGCCAGCAGTTACTCCCCGGTGGGTGAAAAACTGTTTTTT. Protein sequence: CASSYSPVGEKLFF.

Written as DNA, the CDR3 is TGTGCCAGCAGCTTAAATTGGGGGGTGGACACTGAAGCTTTCTTT. Translated, it gives CASSLNWGVDTEAFF. The V gene is TRBV7-6, the J gene TRBJ1-1; possibly TRBD1 for D (5 bases). V dropped 2 bases and J dropped 3 bases, with 13 bases sitting between them. CDR3 length: 15 residues. CDR1 and CDR2 from the germline V gene are SGHVS and FNYEAQ.

This chain uses TRBV7-2 with TRBJ1-3, with D uncertain. The germline V gene has CDR1 SGHTA and CDR2 FQGNSA. CDR3 size: 16 residues. The V gene lost 5 bases and the J gene lost 0 bases, with 14 bases spanning the gap. As DNA, the CDR3 is TGTGCCAGCAGCCCCCAGCTAGGACGCTCTGGAAACACCATATATTTT. Its protein product is CASSPQLGRSGNTIYF.

The rearrangement uses TRBV6-2 or TRBV6-3 and TRBJ2-5; tentatively, D is TRBD2 (5 bases). In germline, CDR1 is MNHEY, CDR2 SVGEGT. This CDR3 contains 12 residues. V was cut by 3 bases and J by 7 bases, with 9 bases left in between. The chain's CDR3 is CASSYLAWTQYF. In nucleotides, the CDR3 is TGTGCCAGCAGTTATCTAGCTTGGACCCAGTACTTC.

The chain uses TRBV7-9 and TRBJ1-6, with TRBD1 matching 9 bases. This CDR3 region has 15 residues. V shed 3 bases and J 6 bases; nucleotides not matched to a gene: 3. Per germline, CDR1 SEHNR and CDR2 FQNEAQ (reference sequence). Here the CDR3 reads CASSFRDRVNSPLHF. Here the CDR3 DNA reads TGTGCCAGCAGCTTCCGGGACAGGGTTAATTCACCCCTCCACTTT.

This sequence joins TRBV28 and TRBJ2-5; D perhaps matches TRBD1 (6 bases). The germline CDR1 and CDR2 sequences are MDHEN and SYDVKM. V lost 7 bases and J lost 5, with 20 bases in between. The CDR3 totals 15 residues. The CDR3 coding sequence is TGTGCCAGCAACGAGGGGGACACGGTTCTGGAGACCCAGTACTTC. Translated: CASNEGDTVLETQYF.

The rearrangement links TRBV5-1 to TRBJ2-7; 8 nucleotides line up with TRBD2. The J segment lost 12 bases and the V segment lost 3 bases, leaving 5 bases of the junction unmatched. In germline, CDR1 is SGHRS, CDR2 YFSETQ. The CDR3 runs 11 residues. The CDR3 DNA sequence: TGCGCCAGCAGCTACCCCGGGAGGGGGTACTTC. It translates to CASSYPGRGYF.

In its sample, this clone was seen once. The rearrangement joins TRBV7-8 to TRBJ2-5; D possibly corresponds to TRBD2 (6 bases). CDR1 and CDR2 from the germline V gene are SGHVS and FQNEAQ. CDR3 length equals 16 residues. Between the trimmed V and J ends, which lost 4 bases and 1 base, there was a span of 16 bases. Here the CDR3 reads CASSSPGSGLQETQYF. DNA for the CDR3: TGTGCCAGCAGCTCCCCAGGTAGCGGCCTCCAAGAGACCCAGTACTTC.

The chain combines TRBV10-3 with TRBJ2-7, with D possibly being TRBD1 (6 bases). The ends were cut back, 5 bases at V and 3 bases at J, with 11 bases in the middle. In germline, CDR1 is ENHRY, CDR2 SYGVKD. This CDR3 has 13 amino acids. The CDR3 reads CAISSGQLYEQYF. The CDR3 coding sequence is TGTGCCATCAGTTCCGGACAGCTCTACGAGCAGTACTTC.

The chain employs TRBV6-6 and TRBJ1-2; possibly TRBD1 for D (6 bases). Germline V gene data show CDR1 as MNHNY and CDR2 as SVGAGI (reference sequence). Trimming cost V 4 bases and J 4 bases, with 16 bases left between them. The CDR3 consists of 15 residues. CDR3 nucleotides: TGTGCCAGCAGTTCACCGGGACACGACCTCTATGGCTACACCTTC. Translation: CASSSPGHDLYGYTF.

The rearrangement links TRBV12-3 or TRBV12-4 to TRBJ1-2; D is ambiguous. Trimming took off 2 bases at V and 7 bases at J, with 11 bases between the two ends. The CDR3 has 13 amino acids. CDR3 amino acids: CASSLLTIGGYTF. The CDR3 DNA sequence: TGTGCCAGCAGTTTATTGACTATCGGTGGCTACACCTTC.

This chain uses TRBV5-1 with TRBJ2-2; the D is unclear. The V end lost 1 base, the J end lost 4 bases, and 5 bases lay between the germline ends. Germline V gives CDR1 SGHRS, CDR2 YFSETQ. CDR3 length equals 13 residues. CDR3 DNA: TGCGCCAGCAGCTTGACGGTCACCGGGGAGCTGTTTTTT. Translation gives CASSLTVTGELFF. The full variable domain, in which reference TRBV5-1 and TRBJ2-2 provide the parts outside the CDR3, is KAGVTQTPRYLIKTRGQQVTLSCSPISGHRSVSWYQQTPGQGLQFLFEYFSETQRNKGNFPGRFSGRQFSNSRSEMNVSTLELGDSALYLCASSLTVTGELFFGEGSRLTVL.

The chain recombines TRBV4-3 with TRBJ1-5, with D unclear. The V gene's germline CDR1 is LGHNA and CDR2 YSLEER. The V and J ends lost 1 base and 0 bases respectively, with 7 bases between them. This CDR3 region has 15 residues. The CDR3 is CASSQVVASNQPQHF. CDR3 sequence (DNA): TGCGCCAGCAGCCAAGTAGTGGCTAGCAATCAGCCCCAGCATTTT.